A selection of T cell receptor beta chains follows, all from one sample in a study of cytomegalovirus exposure and HLA in healthy donors. Generated by immunoSEQ multiplex PCR, the TCRdb table keeps only in-frame clones and is missing some. Among approximately 200,000 clones listed, approximately 81% were seen once. Sequenced: PBMCs. Every receptor here comes from a boy aged 5-17 years in good health and CMV-seronegative. CDR3s include the opening cysteine and the closing phenylalanine or tryptophan. The order of the fields is V gene, J gene, clone size, D gene, CDR3 protein, CDR3 DNA. D genes are given only for firm matches. Rows may omit the clone size; those that give it use once, few, many or a size class.

TRBV7-3	TRBJ2-7	.	.	CASSPRPPYEQYF	TGTGCCAGCAGCCCTAGACCCCCCTACGAGCAGTACTTC
TRBV27	TRBJ2-7	.	.	CASSDRAYEQYF	TGTGCCAGCAGTGATCGAGCCTACGAGCAGTACTTC
TRBV6-5	TRBJ2-1	.	TRBD2	CASSNGLAGEQFF	TGTGCCAGCAGTAACGGACTAGCTGGCGAGCAGTTCTTC
TRBV19	TRBJ1-5	.	TRBD1	CASSPSGTVNQPQHF	TGTGCCAGTAGTCCCTCCGGGACAGTCAATCAGCCCCAGCATTTT
TRBV9	TRBJ1-6	.	TRBD1	CASSVGQENSPLHF	TGTGCCAGCAGCGTGGGACAGGAGAATTCACCCCTCCACTTT
TRBV28	TRBJ2-1	.	TRBD1	CASSAGTGLVVTFF	TGTGCCAGCAGTGCCGGGACAGGGTTGGTAGTGACGTTCTTC
TRBV9	TRBJ1-2	once	.	CASSDDRMNGYTF	TGTGCCAGCAGTGACGACAGGATGAATGGCTACACCTTC
TRBV5-5	TRBJ1-2	once	.	CASSSDSIMNYGYTF	TGTGCCAGCAGTTCGGACAGCATTATGAACTATGGCTACACCTTC
TRBV20-1	TRBJ1-2	.	.	CSASLPTRSTF	TGCAGTGCTTCACTACCCACGAGGTCCACCTTC
TRBV6-6	TRBJ1-1	.	.	CASSNPTGRLNTEAFF	TGTGCCAGCAGCAACCCCACAGGGCGGCTGAACACTGAAGCTTTCTTT
TRBV15	TRBJ2-7	.	.	CATSRGAEEQYF	TGTGCCACCAGCAGAGGGGCAGAGGAGCAGTACTTC
TRBV29-1	TRBJ2-5	once	.	CSREAGAPETQYF	TGCAGCCGGGAGGCGGGGGCGCCGGAGACCCAGTACTTC
TRBV6-1	TRBJ2-1	.	TRBD2	CASSVMRESSYNEQFF	TGTGCCAGCAGTGTTATGCGGGAGAGCTCCTACAATGAGCAGTTCTTC
TRBV6-5	TRBJ2-3	.	.	CASSLNRFLGTHTQYF	TGTGCCAGCAGTTTGAACCGCTTTTTGGGCACACATACGCAGTATTTT
TRBV29-1	TRBJ2-7	.	.	CSANLQGSSYEQYF	TGCAGCGCCAACTTACAGGGAAGCTCCTACGAGCAGTACTTC
TRBV9	TRBJ2-7	.	.	CASSVADSYEQYF	TGTGCCAGCAGCGTGGCAGACTCCTACGAGCAGTACTTC
TRBV6-5	TRBJ1-6	.	TRBD1	CASSYLDRASPLHF	TGTGCCAGCAGTTACTTGGACAGGGCTTCACCCCTCCACTTT
TRBV15	TRBJ2-7	once	.	CATSRVEGILYEQYF	TGTGCCACCAGCAGAGTGGAGGGGATACTCTACGAGCAGTACTTC
TRBV25-1	TRBJ1-1	once	.	CASSEYRRGRTEAFF	TGTGCCAGCAGTGAATATAGACGAGGGCGGACTGAAGCTTTCTTT
TRBV30	TRBJ2-7	.	TRBD2	CAWRRGREAYEQYF	TGTGCCTGGAGGAGGGGTCGGGAGGCCTACGAGCAGTACTTC
TRBV9	TRBJ2-1	few	.	CASSGARGEQFF	TGTGCCAGCAGCGGGGCCAGGGGTGAGCAGTTCTTC
TRBV5-1	TRBJ2-4	.	.	CASSLSQGSKNIQYF	TGCGCCAGCAGCTTGAGTCAGGGTAGTAAAAACATTCAGTACTTC
TRBV29-1	TRBJ2-3	.	TRBD1	CSVASGTGGADTQYF	TGCAGCGTCGCATCCGGGACAGGGGGCGCAGATACGCAGTATTTT
TRBV19	TRBJ1-2	.	.	CASRPGHLNYGYTF	TGTGCCAGTAGGCCGGGACACTTAAACTATGGCTACACCTTC
TRBV5-4	TRBJ2-1	once	TRBD2	CASSLAATSGNNEQFF	TGTGCCAGCAGCTTGGCAGCGACTAGCGGGAACAATGAGCAGTTCTTC
TRBV5-1	TRBJ2-7	.	TRBD2	CASSSRLAGGITYEQYF	TGCGCCAGCAGCTCCCGACTAGCGGGAGGGATTACCTACGAGCAGTACTTC
TRBV5-6	TRBJ2-2	once	TRBD2	CASSVVTSGYTGELFF	TGTGCCAGCAGCGTTGTGACTAGCGGGTACACCGGGGAGCTGTTTTTT
TRBV5-4	TRBJ2-7	.	.	CASSLGHVPYEQYF	TGTGCCAGCAGCTTGGGGCATGTCCCCTACGAGCAGTACTTC
TRBV14	TRBJ2-7	.	.	CASSQDPGVIYEQYF	TGTGCCAGCAGCCAAGATCCGGGAGTGATCTACGAGCAGTACTTC
TRBV7-3	TRBJ2-1	.	TRBD2	CASSVTAGYNEQFF	TGTGCCAGCAGCGTTACAGCGGGGTACAATGAGCAGTTCTTC
TRBV7-2	TRBJ2-2	.	TRBD1	CASSLYSGQGAGELFF	TGTGCCAGCAGCTTATATTCGGGACAGGGGGCCGGGGAGCTGTTTTTT
TRBV9	TRBJ1-2	.	TRBD1	CASSPRGGQELYGYTF	TGTGCCAGCAGCCCAAGGGGGGGACAGGAACTCTATGGCTACACCTTC
TRBV4-1	TRBJ2-1	few	.	CASSQDLRGPNNEQFF	TGCGCCAGCAGCCAAGATTTACGCGGGCCGAACAATGAGCAGTTCTTC
TRBV4-3	TRBJ2-1	.	.	CASSHSGQHNEQFF	TGCGCCAGCAGCCACTCCGGACAGCACAATGAGCAGTTCTTC
TRBV21-1	TRBJ2-7	once	.	CASRLWTSETYEQYF	TGTGCCAGCCGATTGTGGACTAGCGAGACCTACGAGCAGTACTTC
TRBV7-8	TRBJ1-5	.	TRBD1	CASSHPGQGLYSNQPQHF	TGTGCCAGCAGCCATCCGGGACAGGGGCTTTATAGCAATCAGCCCCAGCATTTT
TRBV19	TRBJ2-2	.	.	CASTPRARLTNTGELFF	TGTGCCAGTACCCCCCGCGCGAGACTAACGAACACCGGGGAGCTGTTTTTT
TRBV6-4	TRBJ2-7	.	.	CASSEGGVAEQYF	TGTGCCAGCAGTGAAGGCGGGGTTGCCGAGCAGTACTTC
TRBV29-1	TRBJ2-1	once	TRBD1	CSVQPNDRGHSEQFF	TGCAGCGTCCAACCTAACGACAGGGGGCATAGTGAGCAGTTCTTC
TRBV7-2	TRBJ2-7	.	.	CASSSPGTNYEQYF	TGTGCCAGCAGCTCCCCTGGGACAAACTACGAGCAGTACTTC
TRBV7-2	TRBJ1-1	.	TRBD1	CASSFGQGNTEAFF	TGTGCCAGCAGCTTCGGACAGGGGAACACTGAAGCTTTCTTT
TRBV7-9	TRBJ2-1	once	TRBD2	CASSPLASGPPYNEQFF	TGTGCCAGCAGCCCTCTTGCTAGCGGGCCGCCTTACAATGAGCAGTTCTTC
TRBV10-3	TRBJ2-1	.	TRBD2	CAISESIPTRERSYEQFF	TGTGCCATCAGTGAGTCGATACCGACGCGGGAGAGGAGTTATGAGCAGTTCTTC
TRBV30	TRBJ2-7	.	TRBD2	CAWSVLAGTYEQYF	TGTGCCTGGAGTGTACTAGCGGGAACCTACGAGCAGTACTTC
TRBV7-2	TRBJ2-1	.	.	CASRVGSKTHNEQFF	TGTGCCAGCAGAGTAGGGAGCAAGACCCACAATGAGCAGTTCTTC
TRBV5-1	TRBJ1-4	.	TRBD1	CASSLELGQGEKLFF	TGCGCCAGCAGCTTGGAGTTGGGACAGGGTGAAAAACTGTTTTTT
TRBV5-5	TRBJ1-1	.	.	CASSFRRQANVQAFF	TGTGCCAGCAGCTTTCGTAGGCAGGCTAACGTTCAAGCTTTCTTT
TRBV7-2	TRBJ2-3	once	.	CASSLGSGSSTDTQYF	TGTGCCAGCAGCTTAGGCTCCGGGTCGAGCACAGATACGCAGTATTTT
TRBV7-2	TRBJ1-2	.	TRBD1	CASSLAGGADYGYTF	TGTGCCAGCAGCTTAGCAGGGGGCGCTGACTATGGCTACACCTTC
TRBV10-3	TRBJ2-3	.	.	CAISEFVTDTQYF	TGTGCCATCAGTGAGTTCGTCACAGATACGCAGTATTTT
TRBV7-9	TRBJ1-5	.	.	CAGSLDTLGPQHF	TGTGCCGGCAGCCTCGACACCCTGGGGCCCCAGCATTTT
TRBV19	TRBJ1-5	.	TRBD1	CASSTSDRDYQPQHF	TGTGCCAGTAGTACCTCGGACAGGGATTATCAGCCCCAGCATTTT
TRBV10-3	TRBJ2-5	.	TRBD1	CAISAREDRGRETQYF	TGTGCCATCAGTGCTCGAGAGGACAGGGGGAGGGAGACCCAGTACTTC
TRBV2	TRBJ2-5	.	TRBD2	CASSSGGQETQYF	TGTGCCAGCAGTTCGGGGGGCCAAGAGACCCAGTACTTC
TRBV7-8	TRBJ2-1	.	.	CASSLGGPLNEQFF	TGTGCCAGCAGCTTAGGGGGGCCGTTGAATGAGCAGTTCTTC
TRBV5-6	TRBJ2-7	.	.	CASSAGSEQYF	TGTGCCAGCAGCGCAGGGTCCGAGCAGTACTTC
TRBV30	TRBJ2-7	.	.	CAWRRVSYEQYF	TGTGCCTGGAGGCGGGTCTCCTACGAGCAGTACTTC
TRBV27	TRBJ2-4	.	TRBD2	CASSRLAVDGNIQYF	TGTGCCAGCAGCCGACTAGCGGTGGATGGAAACATTCAGTACTTC
TRBV5-8	TRBJ1-4	.	TRBD1	CASSSTGTGNEKLFF	TGTGCCAGCAGCTCCACCGGGACAGGCAATGAAAAACTGTTTTTT
TRBV13	TRBJ2-7	.	.	CASSVQGYEQYF	TGTGCCAGCAGCGTACAGGGCTACGAGCAGTACTTC